The present T cell receptor beta chain was sequenced within a study of blood T cell repertoires in COVID-19. Turning to the study itself: From T cells, B-cell-depleted T cells, or PBMCs came the material, which was cDNA or gDNA.

CDR3 length equals 15 residues. Deletions cut 2 bases from V and 5 bases from J, with 13 bases between. Per germline, CDR1 LNHDA and CDR2 SQIVND (reference sequence). Generated by immunoSEQ multiplex PCR, the TCRdb table keeps only in-frame clones and is missing some. This table holds over 100,000 clones, 60% to 85% found once. The chain joins TRBV19 to TRBJ2-1; TRBD1 might be the D (5 bases). This TCR came from a human donor in a cohort sampled during active or convalescent COVID-19. Sequenced input: peripheral blood. The CDR3 loop is CASSIRSSGNNEQFF. The CDR3 DNA sequence: TGTGCCAGTAGTATAAGATCATCAGGGAACAATGAGCAGTTCTTC.